The clone carrying this T cell receptor (beta chain) appeared many times. Its antigen is unidentified. At one of its ends the junction is not consistent with the germline gene, which may arise from a read error. The data were taken from a study of CD8 T cells in ankylosing spondylitis. Broader study findings: Characteristic of ankylosing spondylitis blood, it appeared, was a TCR beta motif comprising about eight highly homologous variants.

TCRdb reprocessed the 5' RACE reads with MiXCR, giving one entry per CDR3 protein. The data hold more than 500,000 distinct CDR3 sequences, with over 4% observed a single time. CDR3 length equals 14 residues. Germline CDR1 is SGHTA and CDR2 is FQGNSA. This clonotype was obtained from a male donor with ankylosing spondylitis. Input material: blood, either unsorted or a sorted T cell fraction (not recorded which). This sequence joins TRBV7-2 and TRBJ2-1, with D hard to call. The CDR3 reads CASSRSVSSNEQFF. The DNA of the CDR3 is TGTGCCAGCAGCCGCTCTGTTTCCTCCAATGAGCAGTTCTTC.